This T cell receptor beta chain was recorded in a study of blood T cell repertoires in COVID-19 (TCRdb year 2020). Regarding the research as a whole: Samples from collaborators originated in the United States, Italy and Spain and spanned both the acute and convalescent phases of COVID-19. Samples were obtained from the ongoing ImmuneRACE study (first 160 participants) and from some 1,200 subjects provided by 6 global collaborators. The repertoires were released in a freely available public database intended as a resource for research on the immune response to SARS-CoV-2. The sample metadata nearly always contained a de-identified subject ID, COVID-19 status, age in years and sex. Deeply sampled blood TCRbeta repertoires from subjects exposed to, actively infected with, or recovered from COVID-19 were included in the dataset. The prospective study material was composed of cDNA or gDNA derived from T cells, B-cell-depleted T cells, or PBMCs. HLA class I and class II types, where available, came from metadata supplied by the sample provider rather than from assay-based typing. Broad study findings and their caveats: Clinical and demographic metadata were provided uncurated, with the amount varying by source and participant.

The collaborating institutions used their own protocols to collect whole blood in K2EDTA tubes. For TCRbeta analysis, collaborators shipped samples in one of three forms: frozen whole blood, isolated PBMCs, or DNA extracted from either of those sample types. Of note for this clone: Its specific antigen is unknown. One base away there is no much larger clone; base qualities are not given.

The immunoSEQ Assay, a bias-controlled multiplex PCR, was used to amplify TCRbeta CDR3 regions from genomic DNA. The authors' analysis ran thus. Nucleated cell counts per sample were estimated from amplification of reference gene primers within the assay. To quantify the absolute abundance of each unique TCRbeta CDR3 rearrangement, sequence reads were collapsed and filtered. For each sample, productive Simpson clonality was calculated as the square root of Simpson's diversity index across productive rearrangements. TCRdb mirrors the immuneACCESS table, restricted to in-frame sequences. Some clones are absent from its copies; in checked studies, under half trace to an unresolved V gene, and the reason for the others is unknown. Clonal size and the V and J genes are those of that table, whereas D and trimming came from the DNA. The sample has 80,000 to 100,000 clones on record, roughly 88% of them singletons. The ten largest account for around 1.5% of the sample.

The junction shows trimming of 1 base on V and 4 bases on J, and the gene matches do not reach 11 bases of it. From a lookup of the germline V gene, CDR1 and CDR2 are SGHAT and FQNNGV. From cysteine to phenylalanine, the CDR3 is 18 amino acids long. The read is trimmed to its CDR3 DNA, 54 bases read in frame from base 1. This receptor chain uses TRBV11-2 and TRBJ2-3; 10 of the junction bases match TRBD2. This TCR was sampled from a human donor with active COVID-19. The donor label of this sample is uncertain. The material sequenced was peripheral blood. The sequenced DNA: TGTGCCAGCAGCTTAGGGCTAGCGGGGGCCATATACTCAGATACGCAGTATTTT. The resulting protein is CASSLGLAGAIYSDTQYF.